This TCR beta chain stems from a study of cytomegalovirus exposure and HLA in healthy donors. General study findings and limits: For presence/absence analyses, sequencing depth was assumed to be roughly uniform across donors. Reportedly, diagnosis of cytomegalovirus status by the classifier showed high specificity and sensitivity. Within an earlier analysis, most TCR beta V segments proved productive either about 87% or about 30% of the time.

With 60 Vbeta and 13 Jbeta primers, the PCR was carried out. Data came from immunoSEQ multiplex PCR; TCRdb stores just in-frame clones and leaves some out. The sample includes about 150,000 clones, 73% of them seen just once. About this clone itself: Its specificity is not known.

At collection, donors were nominally healthy, but unrecorded immune exposures were probable. V shed 4 bases and J 0 bases; nucleotides not matched to a gene: 4. The V gene's germline CDR1 is SGHRS and CDR2 YFSETQ. This CDR3 spans 14 amino acids. Sequencing was performed on PBMCs. The TCR was taken from a woman aged 18 to 35 in good health and CMV-seronegative. The chain couples TRBV5-1 to TRBJ2-7, with 7 bases lining up with TRBD1. CDR3 amino acids: CASSIQGSSYEQYF. The CDR3 region has the DNA TGCGCCAGCAGCATACAGGGGAGCTCCTACGAGCAGTACTTC.